This T cell receptor (beta chain) originates from a study of T cell responses to AZD1222 COVID-19 vaccine (dated by TCRdb to about 2021). Notes on the research overall: AZD1222 recipients given second doses at about 4 weeks or at about 12 weeks were pooled, since spike-specific TCR depth and breadth were not found to differ between the two schedules. A total of 240 or so trial participants underwent TCR sequencing, of whom more than 200 had received two doses of AZD1222 and roughly 26 had received two doses of the MenACWY control vaccine. Trial participants were enrolled by age into subgroups of 18-55, 56-69 and 70-plus years, and around 140, 26 and 57 TCR-sequenced participants, respectively, were included in these subgroups. General findings and caveats noted by the study authors: The whole spike protein was spanned by vaccine-associated CD4 TCRs, and dominant responses were seen in regions 160-218 and 743-854. Spike-specific TCR breadth and depth rose significantly after two AZD1222 doses compared with day 0 and with MenACWY recipients. Participants were mostly white British and included more females than males, and it was suggested by the authors that clonal diversity may have been underestimated. Because no day 14 peak-response samples were available, repertoires were characterized only after the peak T cell response. Only a handful of AZD1222 recipients were SARS-CoV-2 seropositive at baseline, limiting conclusions about previously exposed vaccinees. Reportedly, almost half of the unique spike-specific TCRs recognized epitopes lying outside the regions that are mutated in the B.1.351 and B.1.1.7 variants. The 56-69-year group was small, and its depth increase did not reach significance, likely because of low power.

The CDR3 regions of human TCRbeta chains were analyzed by immunosequencing. As for the authors' bioinformatics: Repertoire TCRs were matched against a reference library of SARS-CoV-2-specific TCRs generated with the MIRA antigen-specificity platform. Breadth was defined as the fraction of unique TCRs that were SARS-CoV-2-associated. Depth was defined as the fraction of total T cells that were SARS-CoV-2-associated. Using the MIRA data, each spike-specific TCR was assigned both to the spike region to which the TCR was reactive and to a CD4 or CD8 class. Log10-transformed breadth and depth values were compared by one-way ANOVA with Sidak's multiple comparisons tests. The source is immuneACCESS, and TCRdb retained only in-frame sequences with V and J called. Part of the clones is not carried over; for the studies checked, unresolved V genes explain less than half of this, and the remainder is unexplained. Clone size and the V and J calls come from that table; the DNA yielded D and trimming. For this sample the table gives 100,000 to 110,000 clones, of which roughly nine tenths were detected only once. Of the sample, about 1.7% is held by the ten largest clones.

Including the terminal cysteine and phenylalanine, the CDR3 comprises 12 residues. The kept DNA is CDR3 alone, 36 bases in frame from the first base. The germline V gene provides CDR1 MDHEN and CDR2 SYDVKM. V was cut back by 5 bases and J by 2 bases, leaving a gap of 4 bases between them. A word on this clone: The antigen this receptor binds is unknown. Nothing much larger sits one base from this clone, and base qualities are not available.

The time point label, as the study defines it: baseline before first vaccination. Vaccinee samples came from UK trials COV001 and COV002, including a single-blind randomized controlled phase 2/3 trial of AZD1222 (ChAdOx1 nCoV-19) in healthy adults. For TCRbeta chain sequencing, PBMC samples from trial participants were taken at day 0 and at day 28 after the second dose. Recombination joined TRBV28 with TRBJ1-3, with the D gene uncertain. The source is an adult in good health. The source material was peripheral blood, sampled on day 0 of AZD1222 vaccination. CDR3 reads: CASSAPGNTIYF. The nucleotides are TGTGCCAGCAGTGCACCTGGAAACACCATATATTTT.